This T cell receptor beta chain was profiled in a study of monozygotic twins with inflammatory bowel disease. The germline CDR1 and CDR2 sequences are DFQATT and SNEGSKA (reference sequence). The CDR3 totals 13 residues. No DNA is given; TCRdb re-called the 5' RACE reads and lists each CDR3 protein once. The sample has about 210,000 distinct CDR3 sequences; the top ten hold 1.5% to 2%. The sequence was obtained from a human donor with ulcerative colitis or Crohn's disease, or a healthy co-twin of an affected twin (not recorded which). The sequencing sample was made of blood. J is TRBJ2-2 and V is TRBV20-1. The CDR3 is CSASRTNTGELFF.